The entry that follows covers one TCR beta chain sequence. This entry comes from a study of blood T cell repertoires in COVID-19. The CDR3 has 15 amino acids. Trimming stripped 3 bases from V and 1 base from J, with 12 bases between. CDR1 MNHNS and CDR2 SASEGT come from the germline V gene. The method was immunoSEQ multiplex PCR; TCRdb's version includes in-frame clones alone and lacks a portion of them. The sample shows 90,000 to 100,000 clones, about nine tenths of them seen only once. The clonotype originates from a man aged 50-60 years with acute or convalescent COVID-19. The sequenced sample was peripheral blood. The chain carries TRBV6-1 and TRBJ1-1; D not resolved. The CDR3 spells CASSDPRSENTEAFF. The CDR3, as DNA: TGTGCCAGCAGTGACCCCCGCAGCGAGAACACTGAAGCTTTCTTT.